This TCR beta chain was identified during a study of blood T cell repertoires in COVID-19. Only in-frame clones appear in the TCRdb table, and some are missing; sequencing was by immunoSEQ multiplex PCR. The repertoire consists of nearly 95,000 clones, with 87% occurring once and the leading ten covering about 5%. The CDR3 is made up of 16 amino acids. The V gene's germline CDR1 is PRHDT and CDR2 FYEKMQ (reference sequence). With 2 bases clipped from V and 3 bases from J, the junction kept 9 bases outside the gene matches. The V and J genes are TRBV13 and TRBJ2-7; 8 positions match TRBD1. Source material: peripheral blood. The receptor was derived from a woman over 75 with acute or convalescent COVID-19. The CDR3, as DNA: TGTGCCAGCAGCTTAACCCGACAGGGGCCCTACTACGAGCAGTACTTC. Its translation: CASSLTRQGPYYEQYF. Together with reference TRBV13 and TRBJ2-7, the CDR3 gives the full variable domain: AAGVIQSPRHLIKEKRETATLKCYPIPRHDTVYWYQQGPGQDPQFLISFYEKMQSDKGSIPDRFSAQQFSDYHSELNMSSLELGDSALYFCASSLTRQGPYYEQYFGPGTRLTVT.